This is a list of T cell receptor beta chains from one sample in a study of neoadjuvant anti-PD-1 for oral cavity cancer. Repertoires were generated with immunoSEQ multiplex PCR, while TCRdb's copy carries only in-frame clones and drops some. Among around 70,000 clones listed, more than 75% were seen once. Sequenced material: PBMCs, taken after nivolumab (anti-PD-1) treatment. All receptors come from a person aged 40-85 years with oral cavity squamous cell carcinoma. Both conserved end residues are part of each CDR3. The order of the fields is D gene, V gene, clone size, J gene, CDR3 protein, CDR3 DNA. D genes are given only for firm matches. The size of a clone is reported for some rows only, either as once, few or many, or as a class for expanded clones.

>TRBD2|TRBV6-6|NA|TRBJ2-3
CASSLTSLSTDTQYF
TGTGCCAGCAGTCTGACTAGCCTAAGCACAGATACGCAGTATTTT
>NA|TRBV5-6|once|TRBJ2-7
CASSLRRYEQYF
TGTGCCAGCAGCTTGAGGAGGTACGAGCAGTACTTC
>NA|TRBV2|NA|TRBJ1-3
CASSGQGSPGNTIYF
TGTGCCAGCAGCGGTCAGGGGTCCCCTGGAAACACCATATATTTT
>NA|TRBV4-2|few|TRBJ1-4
CASSQEKAATNEKLFF
TGTGCCAGCAGCCAGGAGAAGGCTGCAACTAATGAAAAACTGTTTTTT
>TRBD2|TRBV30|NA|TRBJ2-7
CAWTPTRGLAGGPVYEQYF
TGTGCCTGGACCCCCACTCGGGGACTAGCGGGAGGGCCGGTCTACGAGCAGTACTTC
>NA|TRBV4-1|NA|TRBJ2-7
CASSQGSWSYEQYF
TGCGCCAGCAGCCAAGGTTCGTGGTCTTACGAGCAGTACTTC
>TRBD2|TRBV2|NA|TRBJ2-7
CASESGSSYEQYF
TGTGCCAGCGAGAGCGGGAGCTCCTACGAGCAGTACTTC
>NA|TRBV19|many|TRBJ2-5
CASSIRTQETQYF
TGTGCCAGTAGTATTCGGACCCAAGAGACCCAGTACTTC
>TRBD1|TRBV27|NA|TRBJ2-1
CASSSKGTGSYNEQFF
TGTGCCAGCAGTTCTAAAGGGACAGGTTCCTACAATGAGCAGTTCTTC
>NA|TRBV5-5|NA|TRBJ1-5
CASSQTEIRGGQPQHF
TGTGCCAGCAGCCAGACAGAAATCCGGGGGGGTCAGCCCCAGCATTTT
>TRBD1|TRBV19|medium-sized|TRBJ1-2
CASSQTGGYGYTF
TGTGCCAGTAGCCAGACAGGGGGCTATGGCTACACCTTC
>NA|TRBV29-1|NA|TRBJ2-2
CSVVGGPLNTGELFF
TGCAGCGTTGTGGGGGGACCATTAAACACCGGGGAGCTGTTTTTT
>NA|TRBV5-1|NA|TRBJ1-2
CASSPGGLANYGYTF
TGCGCCAGCAGCCCAGGCGGGCTAGCTAACTATGGCTACACCTTC
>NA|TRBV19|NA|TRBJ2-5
CASSFGTGQETQYF
TGTGCCAGTAGCTTTGGGACCGGACAAGAGACCCAGTACTTC
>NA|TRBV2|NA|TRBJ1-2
CASSPPLIDRIYGYTF
TGTGCCAGCAGCCCCCCACTAATCGACAGGATCTATGGCTACACCTTC
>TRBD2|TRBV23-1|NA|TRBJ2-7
CASSQSSGGRYEQYF
TGCGCCAGCAGTCAATCAAGCGGGGGAAGGTACGAGCAGTACTTC
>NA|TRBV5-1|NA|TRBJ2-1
CASSLGSSDNEQFF
TGCGCCAGCAGCTTGGGGAGTAGCGACAATGAGCAGTTCTTC
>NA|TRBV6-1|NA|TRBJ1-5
CASRPGPLSNQPQHF
TGTGCCAGCAGACCGGGACCCCTTAGCAATCAGCCCCAGCATTTT
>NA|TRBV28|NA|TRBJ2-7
CASSGLDYEQYF
TGTGCCAGCAGTGGCTTAGACTACGAGCAGTACTTC
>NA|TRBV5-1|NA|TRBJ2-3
CASSLEVAVNTDTQYF
TGCGCCAGCAGCTTGGAAGTAGCGGTAAACACAGATACGCAGTATTTT
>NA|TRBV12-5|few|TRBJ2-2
CASGLHPAGNTGELFF
TGTGCTAGTGGTTTGCATCCCGCAGGGAACACCGGGGAGCTGTTTTTT
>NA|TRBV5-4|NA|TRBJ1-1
CASSRLGGPNTEAFF
TGTGCCAGCAGCCGCCTGGGGGGCCCTAACACTGAAGCTTTCTTT
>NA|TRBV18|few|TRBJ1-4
CASSPPGGEGEKLFF
TGTGCCAGCTCACCACCGGGAGGGGAAGGTGAAAAACTGTTTTTT
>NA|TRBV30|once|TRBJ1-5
CAWGQYNQPQHF
TGTGCCTGGGGACAGTACAATCAGCCCCAGCATTTT
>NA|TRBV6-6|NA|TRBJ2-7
CASGRFSYEQYF
TGTGCCAGCGGCCGCTTCTCCTACGAGCAGTACTTC
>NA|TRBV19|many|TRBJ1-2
CASSIWGPSYGYTF
TGTGCCAGTAGTATCTGGGGACCGAGCTATGGCTACACCTTC
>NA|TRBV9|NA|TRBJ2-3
CASSPEGTDTQYF
TGTGCCAGCAGCCCCGAGGGCACAGATACGCAGTATTTT
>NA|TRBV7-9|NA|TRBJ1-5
CASSFDGSGQPQHF
TGTGCCAGCAGCTTCGACGGCTCAGGTCAGCCCCAGCATTTT
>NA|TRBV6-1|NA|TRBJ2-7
CASSAAPGAPYEQYF
TGTGCCAGCAGTGCGGCCCCGGGGGCTCCTTACGAGCAGTACTTC
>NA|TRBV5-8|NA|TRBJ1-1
CASSLRWGWGGLNTEAFF
TGTGCCAGCAGCTTGAGGTGGGGTTGGGGGGGACTGAACACTGAAGCTTTCTTT
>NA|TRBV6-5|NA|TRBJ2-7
CASNIVGGTGEQYF
TGTGCCAGCAACATAGTTGGGGGAACCGGCGAGCAGTACTTC
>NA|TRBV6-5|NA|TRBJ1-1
CASSYGQLTEAFF
TGTGCCAGCAGTTACGGGCAGCTCACTGAAGCTTTCTTT
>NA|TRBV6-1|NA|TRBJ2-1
CASSEGNPAGTHEQFF
TGTGCCAGCAGTGAAGGGAATCCTGCAGGTACCCATGAGCAGTTCTTC
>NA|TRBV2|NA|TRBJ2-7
CASIAQTGPYEQYF
TGTGCCAGCATAGCCCAGACAGGTCCCTACGAGCAGTACTTC
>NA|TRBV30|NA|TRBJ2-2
CAWASGPANTGELFF
TGTGCCTGGGCCAGTGGCCCCGCGAACACCGGGGAGCTGTTTTTT
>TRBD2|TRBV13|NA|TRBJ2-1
CASNLAGAVEQFF
TGTGCCAGCAACCTAGCGGGCGCGGTTGAGCAGTTCTTC
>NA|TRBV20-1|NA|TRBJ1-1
CRGGDTEAFF
TGCAGGGGGGGGGACACTGAAGCTTTCTTT
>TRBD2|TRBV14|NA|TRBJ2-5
CASSQDRGLRELETQYF
TGTGCCAGCAGCCAAGATCGCGGGTTGCGGGAGCTGGAGACCCAGTACTTC
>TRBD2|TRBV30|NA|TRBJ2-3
CAWTKGLAETTDTQYF
TGTGCCTGGACTAAGGGACTAGCGGAAACCACAGATACGCAGTATTTT
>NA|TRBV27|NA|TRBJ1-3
CASSFNGFGNTIYF
TGTGCCAGCAGTTTCAACGGGTTTGGAAACACCATATATTTT
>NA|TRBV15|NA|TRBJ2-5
CATSRDQGGAEGETQYF
TGTGCCACCAGCAGAGACCAGGGGGGGGCGGAGGGAGAGACCCAGTACTTC
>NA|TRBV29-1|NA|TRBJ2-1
CSVCRTVSYNEQFF
TGCAGCGTTTGCCGGACCGTCTCCTACAATGAGCAGTTCTTC
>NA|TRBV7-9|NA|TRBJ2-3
CASSWGATSTDTQYF
TGTGCCAGCAGCTGGGGGGCTACAAGCACAGATACGCAGTATTTT
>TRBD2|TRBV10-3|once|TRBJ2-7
CAISESTAGVRYEQYF
TGTGCCATCAGTGAGTCGACAGCGGGAGTAAGGTACGAGCAGTACTTC
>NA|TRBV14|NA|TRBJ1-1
CASSQVLIDTEAFF
TGTGCCAGCAGCCAAGTCCTAATTGACACTGAAGCTTTCTTT
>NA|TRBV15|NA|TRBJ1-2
CATSRDQQLGFGYTF
TGTGCCACCAGCAGAGATCAACAGTTGGGATTTGGCTACACCTTC
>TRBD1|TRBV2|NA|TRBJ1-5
CASRETGGNQPQHF
TGTGCCAGCCGGGAAACAGGGGGCAATCAGCCCCAGCATTTT
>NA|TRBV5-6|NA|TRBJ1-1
CASSFVFAGAGTEAFF
TGTGCCAGCAGCTTTGTGTTCGCAGGGGCGGGCACTGAAGCTTTCTTT
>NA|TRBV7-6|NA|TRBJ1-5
CASSPGPGDQPQHF
TGTGCCAGCAGCCCGGGACCGGGGGATCAGCCCCAGCATTTT
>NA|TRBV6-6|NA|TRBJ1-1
CASSRQMNTEAFF
TGTGCCAGCAGTCGGCAGATGAACACTGAAGCTTTCTTT
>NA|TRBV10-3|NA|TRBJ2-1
CAISDEGKYEQFF
TGTGCCATCAGTGATGAGGGGAAGTATGAGCAGTTCTTC
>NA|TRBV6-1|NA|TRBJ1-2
CASSEAWRGELNGYTF
TGTGCCAGCAGTGAAGCGTGGCGGGGAGAGTTGAATGGCTACACCTTC
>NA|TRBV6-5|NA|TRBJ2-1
CASSYGSAQRNEQFF
TGTGCCAGCAGTTACGGCTCCGCCCAACGAAATGAGCAGTTCTTC
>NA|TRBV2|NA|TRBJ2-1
CASSRAGGNEQFF
TGTGCCAGCAGTCGGGCTGGCGGGAATGAGCAGTTCTTC
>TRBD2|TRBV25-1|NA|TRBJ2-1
CASSPGEISGRGGNEQFF
TGTGCCAGCAGTCCGGGAGAGATTAGCGGGAGGGGGGGCAATGAGCAGTTCTTC
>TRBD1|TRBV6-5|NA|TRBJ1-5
CASSSRQGSNQPQHF
TGTGCCAGCAGTTCACGACAGGGTAGCAATCAGCCCCAGCATTTT
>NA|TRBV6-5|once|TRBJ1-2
CASSPGTNSYGYTF
TGTGCCAGCAGTCCCGGGACAAACTCCTATGGCTACACCTTC
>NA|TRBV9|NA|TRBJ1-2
CASSVGGEVPGYTF
TGTGCCAGCAGCGTAGGGGGGGAGGTTCCTGGCTACACCTTC
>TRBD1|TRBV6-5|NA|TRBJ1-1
CASSNRGPEAFF
TGTGCCAGCAGCAACAGGGGGCCCGAGGCTTTCTTT